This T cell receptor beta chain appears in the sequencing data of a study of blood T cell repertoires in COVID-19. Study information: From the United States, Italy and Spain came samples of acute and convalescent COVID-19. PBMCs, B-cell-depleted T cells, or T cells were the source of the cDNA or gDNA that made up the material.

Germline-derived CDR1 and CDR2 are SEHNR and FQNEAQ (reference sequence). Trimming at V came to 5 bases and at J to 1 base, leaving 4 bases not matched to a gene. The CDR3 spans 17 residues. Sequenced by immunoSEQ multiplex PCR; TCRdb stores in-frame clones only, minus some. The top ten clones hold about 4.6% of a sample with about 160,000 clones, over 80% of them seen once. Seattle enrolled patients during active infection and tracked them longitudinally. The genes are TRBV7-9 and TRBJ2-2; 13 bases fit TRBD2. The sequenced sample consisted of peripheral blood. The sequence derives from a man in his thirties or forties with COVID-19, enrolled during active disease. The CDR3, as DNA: TGTGCCAGCAGCCCCAGGACTAGCGGGAGGAACACCGGGGAGCTGTTTTTT. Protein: CASSPRTSGRNTGELFF.